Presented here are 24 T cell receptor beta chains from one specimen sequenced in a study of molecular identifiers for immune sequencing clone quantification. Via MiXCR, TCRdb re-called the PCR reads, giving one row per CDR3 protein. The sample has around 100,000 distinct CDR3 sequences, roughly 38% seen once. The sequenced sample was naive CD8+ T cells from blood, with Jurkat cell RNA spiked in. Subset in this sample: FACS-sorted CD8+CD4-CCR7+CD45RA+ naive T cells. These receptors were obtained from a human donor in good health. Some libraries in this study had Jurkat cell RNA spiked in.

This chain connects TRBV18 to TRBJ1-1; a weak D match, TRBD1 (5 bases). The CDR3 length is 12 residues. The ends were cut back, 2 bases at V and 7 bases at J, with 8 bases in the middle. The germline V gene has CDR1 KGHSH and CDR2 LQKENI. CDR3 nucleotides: TGTGCCAGCTCACCAACGGGACTTGAAGCTTTCTTT. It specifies CASSPTGLEAFF. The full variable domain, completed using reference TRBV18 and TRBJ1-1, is NAGVMQNPRHLVRRRGQEARLRCSPMKGHSHVYWYRQLPEEGLKFMVYLQKENIIDESGMPKERFSAEFPKEGPSILRIQQVVRGDSAAYFCASSPTGLEAFFGQGTRLTVV.

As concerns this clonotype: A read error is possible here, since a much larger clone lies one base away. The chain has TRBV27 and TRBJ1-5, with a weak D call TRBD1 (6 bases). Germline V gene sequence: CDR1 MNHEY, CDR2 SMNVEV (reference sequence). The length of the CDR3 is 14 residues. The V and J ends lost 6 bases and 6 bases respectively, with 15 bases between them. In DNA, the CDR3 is TGTGCCAGCAGCCTTACAGGGCCAACTCAGCCCCAGCATTTT. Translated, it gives CASSLTGPTQPQHF.

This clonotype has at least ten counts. The CDR3 nucleotides read TGTGCCAGCAGCTCCGGGACTAGTTACGAGCAGTACTTC. Translated, it gives CASSSGTSYEQYF. This chain joins TRBV5-6 and TRBJ2-7; TRBD2 aligns across 8 bases. Germline assignment: CDR1 SGHDT and CDR2 YYEEEE. V was clipped by 3 bases and J by 4 bases; unmatched bases: 3. The CDR3 is 13 amino acids.

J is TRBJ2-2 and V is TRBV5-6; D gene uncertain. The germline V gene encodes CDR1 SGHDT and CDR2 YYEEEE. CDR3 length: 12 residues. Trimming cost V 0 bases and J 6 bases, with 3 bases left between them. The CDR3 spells CASSLAAGELFF. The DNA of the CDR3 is TGTGCCAGCAGCTTGGCCGCCGGGGAGCTGTTTTTT. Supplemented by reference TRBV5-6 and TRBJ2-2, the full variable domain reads DAGVTQSPTHLIKTRGQQVTLRCSPKSGHDTVSWYQQALGQGPQFIFQYYEEEERQRGNFPDRFSGHQFPNYSSELNVNALLLGDSALYLCASSLAAGELFFGEGSRLTVL.

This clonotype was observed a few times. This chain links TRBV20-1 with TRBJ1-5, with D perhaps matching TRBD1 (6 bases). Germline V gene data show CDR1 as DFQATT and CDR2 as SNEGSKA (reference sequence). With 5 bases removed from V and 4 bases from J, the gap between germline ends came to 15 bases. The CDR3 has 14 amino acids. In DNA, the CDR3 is TGCAGTGCTGTCGGGCGGGGGCTGAATCAGCCCCAGCATTTT. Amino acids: CSAVGRGLNQPQHF.

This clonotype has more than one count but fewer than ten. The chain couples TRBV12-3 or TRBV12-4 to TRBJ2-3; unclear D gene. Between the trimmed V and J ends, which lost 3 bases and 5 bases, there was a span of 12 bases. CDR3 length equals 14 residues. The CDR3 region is CASSFISPGDTQYF. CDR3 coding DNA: TGTGCCAGCAGTTTTATATCCCCGGGAGATACGCAGTATTTT.

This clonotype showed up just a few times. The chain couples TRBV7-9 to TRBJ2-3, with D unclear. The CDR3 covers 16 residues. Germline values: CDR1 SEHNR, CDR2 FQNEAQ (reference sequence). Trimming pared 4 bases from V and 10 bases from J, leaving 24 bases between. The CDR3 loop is CASSSRLAVLPGAQYF. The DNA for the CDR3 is TGTGCCAGCAGCTCCCGTTTGGCGGTACTTCCCGGTGCGCAGTATTTT. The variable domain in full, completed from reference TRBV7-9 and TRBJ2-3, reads DTGVSQNPRHKITKRGQNVTFRCDPISEHNRLYWYRQTLGQGPEFLTYFQNEAQLEKSRLLSDRFSAERPKGSFSTLEIQRTEQGDSAMYLCASSSRLAVLPGAQYFGPGTRLTVL.

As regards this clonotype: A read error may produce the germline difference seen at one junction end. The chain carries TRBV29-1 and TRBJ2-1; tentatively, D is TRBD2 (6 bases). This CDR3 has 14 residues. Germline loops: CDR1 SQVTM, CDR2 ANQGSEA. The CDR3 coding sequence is TGCAGCGTCGTCGGTTGGAGTCGGGAGAATGGGCAGTTCTTC. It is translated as CSVVGWSRENGQFF.

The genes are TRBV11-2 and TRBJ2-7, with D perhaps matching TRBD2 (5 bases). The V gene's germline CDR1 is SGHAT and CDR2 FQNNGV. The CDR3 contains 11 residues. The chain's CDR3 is CASSLGGSPLV. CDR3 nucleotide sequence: TGTGCCAGCAGCTTAGGAGGGTCCCCACTGGTG.

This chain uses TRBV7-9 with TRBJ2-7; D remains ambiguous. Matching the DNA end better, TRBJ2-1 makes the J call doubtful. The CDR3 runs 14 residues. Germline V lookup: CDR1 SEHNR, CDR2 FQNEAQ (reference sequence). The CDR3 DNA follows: TGTGCCAGCAGCTTAGCCCCCGGCAACTACGAGCAGTTCTTC. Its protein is CASSLAPGNYEQFF.

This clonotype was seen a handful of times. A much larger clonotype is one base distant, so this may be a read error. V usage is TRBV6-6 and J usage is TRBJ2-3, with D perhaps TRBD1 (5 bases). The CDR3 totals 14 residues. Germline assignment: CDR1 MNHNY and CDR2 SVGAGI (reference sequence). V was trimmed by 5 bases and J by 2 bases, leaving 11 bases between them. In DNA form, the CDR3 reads TGTGCCAGCAGTATGACAGCCAACACAGATACGCAGTATTTT. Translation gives CASSMTANTDTQYF.

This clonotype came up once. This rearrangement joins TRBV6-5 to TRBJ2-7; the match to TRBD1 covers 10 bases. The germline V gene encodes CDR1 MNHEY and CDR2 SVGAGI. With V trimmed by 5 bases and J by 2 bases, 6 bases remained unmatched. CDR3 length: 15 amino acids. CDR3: CASSQEGTGAYEQYF. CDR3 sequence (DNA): TGTGCCAGCAGTCAAGAAGGGACAGGGGCCTACGAGCAGTACTTC.

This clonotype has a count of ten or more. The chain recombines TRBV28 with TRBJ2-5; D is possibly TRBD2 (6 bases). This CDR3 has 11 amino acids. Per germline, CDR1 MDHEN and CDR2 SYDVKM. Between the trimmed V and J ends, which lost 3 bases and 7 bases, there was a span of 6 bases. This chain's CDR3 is CASSLEGTQYF. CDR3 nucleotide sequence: TGTGCCAGCAGTTTGGAGGGGACCCAGTACTTC.

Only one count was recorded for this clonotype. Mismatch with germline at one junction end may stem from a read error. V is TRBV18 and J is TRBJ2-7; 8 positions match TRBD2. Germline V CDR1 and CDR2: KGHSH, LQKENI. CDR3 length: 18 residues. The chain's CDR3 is CASSPPRGVEGRPYEQCF. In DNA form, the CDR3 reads TGTGCCAGCTCACCACCGCGGGGGGTGGAAGGCCGTCCCTACGAGCAGTGCTTC.

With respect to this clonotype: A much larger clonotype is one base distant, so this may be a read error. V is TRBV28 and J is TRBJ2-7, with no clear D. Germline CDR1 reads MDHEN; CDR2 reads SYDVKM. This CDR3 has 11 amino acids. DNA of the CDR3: TGTGCCTGCAGCCCCTTCTACGAGCAGTACTTC. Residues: CACSPFYEQYF.

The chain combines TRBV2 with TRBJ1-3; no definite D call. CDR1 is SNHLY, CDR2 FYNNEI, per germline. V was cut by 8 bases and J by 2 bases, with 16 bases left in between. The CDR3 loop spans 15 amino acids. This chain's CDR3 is CASLRTLRAGNTIYF. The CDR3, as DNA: TGTGCCAGCCTACGGACTTTGAGAGCTGGAAACACCATATATTTT.

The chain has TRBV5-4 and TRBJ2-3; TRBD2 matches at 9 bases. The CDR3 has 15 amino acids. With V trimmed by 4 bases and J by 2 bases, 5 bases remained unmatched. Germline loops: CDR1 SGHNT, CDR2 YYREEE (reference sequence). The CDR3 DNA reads TGTGCCAGCAGCCTGGGACTAGCAGACACAGATACGCAGTATTTT. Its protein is CASSLGLADTDTQYF.

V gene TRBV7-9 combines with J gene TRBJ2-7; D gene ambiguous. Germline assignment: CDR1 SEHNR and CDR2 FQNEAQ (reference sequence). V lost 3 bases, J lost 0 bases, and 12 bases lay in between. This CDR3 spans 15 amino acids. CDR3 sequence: CASSLTSSDSYEQYF. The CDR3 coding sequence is TGTGCCAGCAGCTTGACAAGCTCCGACTCCTACGAGCAGTACTTC.

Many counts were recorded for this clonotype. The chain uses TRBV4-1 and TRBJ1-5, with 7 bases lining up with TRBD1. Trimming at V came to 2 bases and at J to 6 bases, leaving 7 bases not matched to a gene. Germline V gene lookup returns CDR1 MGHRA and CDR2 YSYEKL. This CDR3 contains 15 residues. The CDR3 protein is CASSQFRGATQPQHF. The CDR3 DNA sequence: TGCGCCAGCAGCCAATTCAGGGGGGCTACTCAGCCCCAGCATTTT.

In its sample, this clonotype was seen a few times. The CDR3 loop reads CASSLLRVTYEQYF. CDR3 coding DNA: TGTGCCAGCAGCTTACTCAGGGTAACCTACGAGCAGTACTTC. The chain is built from TRBV7-2 and TRBJ2-7; weak D call: TRBD1 (5 bases). Trimming pared 2 bases from V and 2 bases from J, leaving 10 bases between. Germline V gives CDR1 SGHTA, CDR2 FQGNSA. This CDR3 is 14 amino acids long.

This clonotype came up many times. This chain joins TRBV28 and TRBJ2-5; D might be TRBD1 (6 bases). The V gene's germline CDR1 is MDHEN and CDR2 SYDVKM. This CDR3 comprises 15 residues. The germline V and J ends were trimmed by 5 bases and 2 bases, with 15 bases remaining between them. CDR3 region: CASSLRQALQETQYF. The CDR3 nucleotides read TGTGCCAGCAGTCTGCGACAGGCTTTACAAGAGACCCAGTACTTC.

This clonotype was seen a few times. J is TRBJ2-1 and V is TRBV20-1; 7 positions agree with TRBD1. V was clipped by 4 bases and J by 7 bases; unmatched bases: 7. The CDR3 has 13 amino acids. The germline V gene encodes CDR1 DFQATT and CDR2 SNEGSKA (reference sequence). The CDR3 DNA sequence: TGCAGTGCTACCCATTCGACAGGGAATGAGCAGTTCTTC. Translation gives CSATHSTGNEQFF.

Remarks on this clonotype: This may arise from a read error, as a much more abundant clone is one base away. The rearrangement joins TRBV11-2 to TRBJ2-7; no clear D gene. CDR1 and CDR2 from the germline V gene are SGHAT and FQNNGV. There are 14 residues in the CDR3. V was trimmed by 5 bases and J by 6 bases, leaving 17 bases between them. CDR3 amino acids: CASSVIVEAAEQYF. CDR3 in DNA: TGTGCCAGCAGCGTAATCGTAGAGGCGGCCGAGCAGTACTTC.

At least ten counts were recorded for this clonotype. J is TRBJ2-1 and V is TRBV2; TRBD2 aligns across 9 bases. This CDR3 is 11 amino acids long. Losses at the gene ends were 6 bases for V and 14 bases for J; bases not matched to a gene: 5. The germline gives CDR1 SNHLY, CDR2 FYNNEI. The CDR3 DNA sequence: TGTGCCAGCAGAGCCGGGACTAGCAAGTTCTTC. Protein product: CASRAGTSKFF.